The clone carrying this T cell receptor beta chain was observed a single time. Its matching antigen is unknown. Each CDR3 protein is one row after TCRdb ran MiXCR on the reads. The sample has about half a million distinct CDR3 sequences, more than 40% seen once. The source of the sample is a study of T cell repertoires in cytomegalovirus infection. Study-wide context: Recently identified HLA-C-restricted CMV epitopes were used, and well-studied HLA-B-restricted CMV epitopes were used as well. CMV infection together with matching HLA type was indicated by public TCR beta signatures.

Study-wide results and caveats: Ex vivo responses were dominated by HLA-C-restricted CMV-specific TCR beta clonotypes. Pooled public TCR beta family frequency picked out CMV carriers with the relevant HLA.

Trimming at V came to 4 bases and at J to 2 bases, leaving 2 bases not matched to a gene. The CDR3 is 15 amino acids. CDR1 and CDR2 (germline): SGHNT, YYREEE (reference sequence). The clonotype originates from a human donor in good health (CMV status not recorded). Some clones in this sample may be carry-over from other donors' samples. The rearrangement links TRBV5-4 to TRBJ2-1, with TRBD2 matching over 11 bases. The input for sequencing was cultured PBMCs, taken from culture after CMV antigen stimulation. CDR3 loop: CASSELAGAYNEQFF. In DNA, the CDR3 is TGTGCCAGCAGCGAACTAGCGGGGGCCTACAATGAGCAGTTCTTC.